The 25 T cell receptor beta chains presented below share a single source sample, sequenced in a study of cytomegalovirus exposure and HLA in healthy donors. PCR involved 60 Vbeta and 13 Jbeta primers. Generated by immunoSEQ multiplex PCR, the TCRdb table keeps only in-frame clones and is missing some. The sample table includes 100,000 to 150,000 clones. Sequences were obtained from PBMCs. These receptors all stem from a man younger than 40 in good health and CMV-seronegative.

The chain carries TRBV5-6 and TRBJ2-2, with D hard to call. CDR1 and CDR2 from the germline V gene are SGHDT and YYEEEE. The CDR3 is 16 residues long. Trimming shortened V by 4 bases and J by 1 base, and 14 bases separated the two germline ends. This chain's CDR3 is CASSPTTRLNTGELFF. DNA of the CDR3: TGTGCCAGCAGCCCCACAACCAGGCTGAACACCGGGGAGCTGTTTTTT.

The chain joins TRBV28 to TRBJ2-7, with 8 bases lining up with TRBD2. Per the germline V gene, CDR1 is MDHEN and CDR2 is SYDVKM. CDR3 length: 16 residues. V was clipped by 7 bases and J by 7 bases; unmatched bases: 18. CDR3 loop: CASTDRGLGISREQYF. The DNA of the CDR3 is TGTGCCAGCACCGATCGGGGACTAGGTATATCGCGGGAGCAGTACTTC.

The chain employs TRBV20-1 and TRBJ2-1; tentatively, D is TRBD1 (5 bases). Germline values: CDR1 DFQATT, CDR2 SNEGSKA (reference sequence). The germline V and J ends were trimmed by 5 bases and 5 bases, with 7 bases remaining between them. The CDR3 runs to 11 residues. CDR3 amino acids: CSAGANNEQFF. CDR3 nucleotide sequence: TGCAGTGCTGGGGCCAACAATGAGCAGTTCTTC.

The chain links TRBV7-2 to TRBJ2-5; D perhaps matches TRBD2 (5 bases). V gave up 1 base and J gave up 2 bases, with 11 bases separating them. This CDR3 comprises 15 residues. From germline, CDR1 is SGHTA and CDR2 FQGNSA. The CDR3 protein is CASSLVGGPQETQYF. The CDR3, as DNA: TGTGCCAGCAGCTTAGTCGGCGGGCCTCAAGAGACCCAGTACTTC. Combining the CDR3 with reference TRBV7-2 and TRBJ2-5 gives the whole variable domain GAGVSQSPSNKVTEKGKDVELRCDPISGHTALYWYRQSLGQGLEFLIYFQGNSAPDKSGLPSDRFSAERTGGSVSTLTIQRTQQEDSAVYLCASSLVGGPQETQYFGPGTRLLVL.

This chain links TRBV5-1 with TRBJ2-7; perhaps TRBD1 as D (6 bases). V shed 1 base and J shed 5 bases, with 19 bases lying between them. CDR3 length: 16 amino acids. Per the germline V gene, CDR1 is SGHRS and CDR2 is YFSETQ. The DNA of the CDR3 is TGCGCCAGCAGCTTGTCTCTTCGGGAAGGGGGTGACGAGCAGTACTTC. Encoded protein: CASSLSLREGGDEQYF.

The chain carries TRBV28 and TRBJ2-3, with D tentatively TRBD1 (6 bases). The CDR3 has 18 residues. The ends were cut back, 3 bases at V and 2 bases at J, with 21 bases in the middle. Germline V gene sequence: CDR1 MDHEN, CDR2 SYDVKM. CDR3 in amino acids: CASSLFIGSGQFTDTQYF. The CDR3, as DNA: TGTGCCAGCAGTTTGTTTATTGGCTCTGGACAGTTCACAGATACGCAGTATTTT.

The chain has TRBV28 and TRBJ2-7; D is ambiguous. Germline V lookup: CDR1 MDHEN, CDR2 SYDVKM. The V end was cut by 7 bases, the J end by 5 bases, with 21 bases between. The CDR3 runs 15 residues. The CDR3 region is CASKELGGGPHEQYF. CDR3 in DNA: TGTGCCAGCAAAGAGTTAGGTGGCGGCCCCCACGAGCAGTACTTC.

The V call is TRBV11-2, the J call TRBJ2-7; D is undetermined. CDR3 length: 13 residues. Per the germline V gene, CDR1 is SGHAT and CDR2 is FQNNGV. V was pared by 2 bases and J by 3 bases, with 8 bases between. CDR3 residues: CASSLSELYEQYF. The CDR3 coding sequence is TGTGCCAGCAGCTTAAGCGAGCTCTACGAGCAGTACTTC.

This chain uses TRBV11-2 with TRBJ2-2, with D perhaps TRBD2 (7 bases). CDR1 is SGHAT and CDR2 is FQNNGV in the germline V gene. This CDR3 has 15 amino acids. The V gene lost 5 bases and the J gene lost 5 bases, with 15 bases spanning the gap. CDR3 amino acids: CASSAGDIRTGELFF. CDR3 DNA sequence: TGTGCCAGCAGCGCGGGGGACATCAGGACCGGGGAGCTGTTTTTT.

The rearrangement joins TRBV7-3 to TRBJ2-1, with a tentative D call TRBD2 (5 bases). Trimming removed 2 bases from V and 8 bases from J, with 10 bases in between. The CDR3 has 13 amino acids. Germline V gene lookup returns CDR1 SGHTA and CDR2 FQGTGA. The CDR3 reads CASSLLEGYEQFF. The CDR3 DNA reads as TGTGCCAGCAGCTTATTAGAGGGTTATGAGCAGTTCTTC.

The rearrangement links TRBV15 to TRBJ1-1; TRBD1 might be the D (5 bases). The CDR3 runs 13 residues. Germline-derived CDR1 and CDR2 are LNHNV and YYDKDF (reference sequence). Trimming took off 0 bases at V and 5 bases at J, with 7 bases between the two ends. The DNA of the CDR3 is TGTGCCACCAGCAGAGATCCAGGGACTGAAGCTTTCTTT. Translating it yields CATSRDPGTEAFF.

The CDR3 here is CASSLSQGAREQYF. CDR3 nucleotide sequence: TGTGCCAGCAGTTTATCGCAGGGGGCTCGGGAGCAGTACTTC. This sequence joins TRBV27 and TRBJ2-7; 8 bases line up with TRBD1. From germline, CDR1 is MNHEY and CDR2 SMNVEV (reference sequence). With 0 bases clipped from V and 7 bases from J, the junction kept 5 bases outside the gene matches. This CDR3 has 14 amino acids.

The chain employs TRBV28 and TRBJ2-7, with 7 bases aligning to TRBD1. The J segment lost 0 bases and the V segment lost 5 bases, leaving 4 bases of the junction unmatched. Germline V CDR1 and CDR2: MDHEN, SYDVKM. The CDR3 has 14 residues. The CDR3 nucleotides read TGTGCCAGCAGTCCCCGGGACAGCTCCTACGAGCAGTACTTC. Translation: CASSPRDSSYEQYF.

The chain joins TRBV5-4 to TRBJ2-2, with 9 bases matching TRBD1. Trimming removed 0 bases from V and 6 bases from J; junction bases left unmatched: 9. Germline CDR1 and CDR2: SGHNT and YYREEE (reference sequence). CDR3 size: 17 residues. This chain's CDR3 is CASSLVGATGGSGELFF. Here the CDR3 DNA reads TGTGCCAGCAGCTTGGTGGGGGCGACAGGGGGATCCGGGGAGCTGTTTTTT.

The CDR3: CASSVLPGLEEETQYF. Written as DNA, the CDR3 is TGTGCCAGCAGCGTTCTACCGGGACTAGAAGAAGAGACCCAGTACTTC. This chain links TRBV13 with TRBJ2-5, with TRBD2 matching 8 bases. This CDR3 has 16 residues. V was pared by 5 bases and J by 3 bases, with 11 bases of the junction left unmatched. Germline V gene data show CDR1 as PRHDT and CDR2 as FYEKMQ (reference sequence).

CDR3 amino acids: CAISNSPQDSWTEQYF. CDR3 sequence (DNA): TGTGCCATCAGTAACTCACCCCAGGACAGTTGGACGGAGCAGTACTTC. This chain uses TRBV10-3 with TRBJ2-7; a possible D gene is TRBD1 (6 bases). The CDR3 covers 16 residues. Germline CDR1 is ENHRY and CDR2 is SYGVKD. Trimming cost V 5 bases and J 7 bases, with 24 bases left between them.

V usage is TRBV7-2 and J usage is TRBJ1-5; the match to TRBD1 covers 7 bases. Germline CDR1 is SGHTA and CDR2 is FQGNSA. The CDR3 extends over 16 amino acids. V lost 2 bases, J lost 1 base, and 5 bases stayed unmatched. DNA of the CDR3: TGTGCCAGCAGCTTACGGACAGGTCTCAGCAATCAGCCCCAGCATTTT. It is translated as CASSLRTGLSNQPQHF.

The J gene is TRBJ1-1, the V gene TRBV28, with TRBD1 identical over 7 bases. CDR3 length equals 16 residues. Germline V gene sequence: CDR1 MDHEN, CDR2 SYDVKM. The V segment lost 0 bases and the J segment 5 bases; nucleotides outside the gene matches: 9. The CDR3, as DNA: TGTGCCAGCAGTTTATGTCGGGCAGGGGGTTGTACTGAAGCTTTCTTT. As protein: CASSLCRAGGCTEAFF.

The CDR3 spells CASSKTGTSGTDTQYF. The CDR3 DNA follows: TGTGCCAGCAGCAAAACCGGGACTAGCGGGACAGATACGCAGTATTTT. J is TRBJ2-3 and V is TRBV21-1; TRBD2 is taken as the D call from the table, unchecked against the DNA. TRBV21-1 has pseudogene status. This CDR3 spans 16 amino acids.

J is TRBJ1-3 and V is TRBV6-6; D is unclear. Per germline, CDR1 MNHNY and CDR2 SVGAGI (reference sequence). The V end was cut by 0 bases, the J end by 2 bases, with 11 bases between. The CDR3 is 16 residues long. The CDR3 DNA is TGTGCCAGCAGTTACTCGAAGGCGGGGACTGGAAACACCATATATTTT. It is translated as CASSYSKAGTGNTIYF.

This CDR3 is CASSQEFTSGPSYEQYF. Written as DNA, the CDR3 is TGCGCCAGCAGCCAAGAGTTCACTAGCGGGCCCTCCTACGAGCAGTACTTC. This chain connects TRBV4-3 to TRBJ2-7; TRBD2 agrees at 9 bases. Germline-derived CDR1 and CDR2 are LGHNA and YSLEER. V was pared by 0 bases and J by 0 bases, with 6 bases of the junction left unmatched. CDR3 length equals 17 residues.

This chain connects TRBV19 to TRBJ1-1, with D maybe TRBD1 (6 bases). CDR1 and CDR2 (germline): LNHDA, SQIVND (reference sequence). The CDR3 is 13 residues long. With 1 base removed from V and 10 bases from J, the gap between germline ends came to 13 bases. The CDR3 loop is CASSIGTVAAAFF. The CDR3 DNA is TGTGCCAGTAGTATAGGGACAGTCGCAGCAGCTTTCTTT.

Notes on this clone: The CDR3 ends on some other residue instead of the conserved phenylalanine or tryptophan, so this is likely a read error. The chain employs TRBV7-9 and TRBJ2-2, with 14 positions matching TRBD2. The V gene's germline CDR1 is SEHNR and CDR2 FQNEAQ (reference sequence). J lost 10 bases, V lost 4 bases, and 2 bases had no gene match. The CDR3 loop spans 14 amino acids. As DNA, the CDR3 is TGTGCCAGCAGCTCGGGACTAGCGGGAGTGGAGCTGTTTTCT. Its translation is CASSSGLAGVELFS.

The chain employs TRBV7-2 and TRBJ2-1, with a possible D match to TRBD2 (6 bases). Per germline, CDR1 SGHTA and CDR2 FQGNSA. V shed 0 bases and J shed 3 bases, with 18 bases lying between them. The CDR3 is 18 amino acids. The CDR3 here is CASSLAGLLVSFYNEQFF. The CDR3 region has the DNA TGTGCCAGCAGCTTAGCGGGACTCCTTGTCTCTTTCTACAATGAGCAGTTCTTC.

The genes are TRBV7-6 and TRBJ2-1; tentative D call: TRBD2 (7 bases). Trimming cost V 2 bases and J 1 base, with 15 bases left between them. The CDR3 covers 17 residues. Per the germline V gene, CDR1 is SGHVS and CDR2 is FNYEAQ. The CDR3 spells CASSLWGRGRSYNEQFF. The CDR3 nucleotides read TGTGCCAGCAGCTTATGGGGGCGGGGGCGATCCTACAATGAGCAGTTCTTC.